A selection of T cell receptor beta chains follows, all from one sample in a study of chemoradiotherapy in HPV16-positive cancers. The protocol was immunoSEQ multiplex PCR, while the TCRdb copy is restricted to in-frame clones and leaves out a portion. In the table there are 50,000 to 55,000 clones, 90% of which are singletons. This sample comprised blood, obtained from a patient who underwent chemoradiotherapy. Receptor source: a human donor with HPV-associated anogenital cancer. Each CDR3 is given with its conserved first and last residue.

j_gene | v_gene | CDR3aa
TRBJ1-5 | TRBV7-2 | CASSLALSGQPQHF
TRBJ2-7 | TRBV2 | CASSEFRNRNEQYF
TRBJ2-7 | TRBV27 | CASSPIAGGPYEQYF
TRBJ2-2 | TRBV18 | CASSPFNRAGELFF
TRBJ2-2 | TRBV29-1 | CSVEEVVNTGELFF
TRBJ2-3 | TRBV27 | CASSFLPGRTQYF
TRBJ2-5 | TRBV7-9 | CAGRTQYF
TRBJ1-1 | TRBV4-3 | CASSQHRGPTEAFF
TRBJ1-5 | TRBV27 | CASSLAWEGDQPQHF
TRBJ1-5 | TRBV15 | CATSRDTRYSNQPQHF
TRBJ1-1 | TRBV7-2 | CASSYRRQGDTEAFF
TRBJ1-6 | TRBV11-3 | CASSLVGEGVNSPLHF
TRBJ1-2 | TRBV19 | CASTHRAVANYGYTF
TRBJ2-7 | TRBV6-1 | CASSDGATGSYEQYF
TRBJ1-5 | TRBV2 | CASSEGTVDQPQHF
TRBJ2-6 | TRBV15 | CATSRTSGAGGISGANVLTF
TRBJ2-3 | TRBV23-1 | CASSQFGKGAGTDTQYF
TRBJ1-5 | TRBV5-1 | CASSSRAGDQPQHF
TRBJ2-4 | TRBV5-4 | CASSLQGGIGIQYF
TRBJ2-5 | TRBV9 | CASSVSGSSQETQYF
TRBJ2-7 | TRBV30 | CAWSRGVEQYF
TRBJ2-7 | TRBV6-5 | CASSRAHGYEQYF
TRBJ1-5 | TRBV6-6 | CASSFNRGQEPQHF
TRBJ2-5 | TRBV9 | CASSVGQGVVETQYF
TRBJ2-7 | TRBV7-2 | CASSLAPTSGGYFSYEQYF